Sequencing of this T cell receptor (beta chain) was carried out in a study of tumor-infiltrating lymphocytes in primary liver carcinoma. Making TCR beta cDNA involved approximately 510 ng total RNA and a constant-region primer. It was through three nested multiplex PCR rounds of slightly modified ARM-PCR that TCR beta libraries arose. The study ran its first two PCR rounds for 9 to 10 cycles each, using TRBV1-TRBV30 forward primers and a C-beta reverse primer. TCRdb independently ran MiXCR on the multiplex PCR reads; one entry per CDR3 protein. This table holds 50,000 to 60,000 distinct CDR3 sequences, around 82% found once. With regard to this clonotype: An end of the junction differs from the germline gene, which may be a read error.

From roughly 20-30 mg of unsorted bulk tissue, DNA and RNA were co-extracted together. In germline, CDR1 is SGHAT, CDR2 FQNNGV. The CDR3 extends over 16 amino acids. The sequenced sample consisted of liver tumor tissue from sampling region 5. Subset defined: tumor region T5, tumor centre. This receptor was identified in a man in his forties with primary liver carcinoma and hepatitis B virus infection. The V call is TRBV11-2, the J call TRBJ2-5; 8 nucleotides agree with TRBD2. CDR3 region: CASRQTPGGGKEAQYF. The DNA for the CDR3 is TGTGCCAGCAGACAAACTCCTGGCGGGGGGAAAGAGGCCCAGTACTTC.